This TCR beta chain appears in the sequencing data of a study of shared clonotypes between healthy human individuals. Study outcomes and limitations: Among non-shared clonotypes, generation probabilities were lower than among those shared by all four donors.

In replicate PCRs of sorted subsets, around 200 ng DNA, approximately 30,000 T cell genomes, was used. Clones were read by immunoSEQ multiplex PCR, and TCRdb kept only the in-frame ones, dropping some. The top ten hold about 0.21% of the sample, which has approximately 840,000 clones, just over 95% seen once. Germline trimming cut 8 bases from V and 3 bases from J; bases unmatched to any gene: 7. The CDR3 runs 14 residues. Germline lookup yields CDR1 SEHNR and CDR2 FQNEAQ (reference sequence). Only CD45RO-negative cells positively selected for CCR7 counted as naive CD8 cells, so terminally differentiated effector memory CD45RA+ cells were excluded. Worth noting for this clone: Its matching antigen is unknown.

J is TRBJ2-7 and V is TRBV7-9, with 10 bases that match TRBD1. The sequencing sample was made of naive CD8+ T cells sorted from blood. This clonotype was obtained from a man aged 25-45 years in good health. CDR3 in DNA: TGTGCCAGCGGAAGTCGGGACAGGGGCTACGAGCAGTACTTC. Translating it yields CASGSRDRGYEQYF.